One and the same sample provided the 20 T cell receptor beta chains below, sequenced in a study of blood T cell repertoires in COVID-19. The data were produced by immunoSEQ multiplex PCR, yet TCRdb's version contains in-frame clones alone and is incomplete. The profile covers about 140,000 clones, with nearly 80% appearing a single time and around 2.9% taken by the ten largest. Sequenced input: PBMCs or T cells enriched from blood (not recorded which). Every receptor here comes from a woman in her 50s who had recovered from COVID-19.

J is TRBJ1-1 and V is TRBV28, with a possible D match to TRBD1 (6 bases). V dropped 3 bases and J dropped 3 bases, with 14 bases sitting between them. CDR1 and CDR2 (germline): MDHEN, SYDVKM. The CDR3 runs to 15 residues. The CDR3 is CASSFPTGFDTEAFF. CDR3 coding DNA: TGTGCCAGCAGTTTCCCAACAGGGTTTGACACTGAAGCTTTCTTT.

This rearrangement joins TRBV2 to TRBJ1-6, with D tentatively TRBD1 (6 bases). The CDR3 is 16 residues long. V gave up 6 bases and J gave up 0 bases, with 12 bases separating them. CDR1 SNHLY and CDR2 FYNNEI come from the germline V gene. The CDR3 sequence is CASRATGSSYNSPLHF. The CDR3 DNA reads TGTGCCAGCAGGGCTACAGGGAGCTCCTATAATTCACCCCTCCACTTT.

The J gene is TRBJ1-6, the V gene TRBV13; D gene ambiguous. This CDR3 has 14 amino acids. CDR1 and CDR2 (germline): PRHDT, FYEKMQ (reference sequence). Trimming stripped 4 bases from V and 6 bases from J, with 10 bases between. The chain's CDR3 is CASSSKPSNSPLHF. CDR3 DNA sequence: TGTGCCAGCAGCTCAAAACCTAGTAATTCACCCCTCCACTTT.

V gene TRBV11-3 combines with J gene TRBJ1-1, with D uncertain. Germline loops: CDR1 SGHNT, CDR2 YENEEA. The CDR3 sequence is 14 residues long. The ends were cut back, 5 bases at V and 2 bases at J, with 12 bases in the middle. For the CDR3, the DNA is TGTGCCAGCAGCCGTGTCGGCGGAAACACTGAAGCTTTCTTT. This sequence encodes CASSRVGGNTEAFF.

This clone came up once. The chain has TRBV27 and TRBJ1-2, with D perhaps TRBD1 (6 bases). V was cut by 5 bases and J by 4 bases, with 14 bases left in between. This CDR3 is built from 14 residues. Germline assignment: CDR1 MNHEY and CDR2 SMNVEV (reference sequence). CDR3 amino acids: CASSPYRGGYGYTF. The CDR3, as DNA: TGTGCCAGCAGTCCCTACAGAGGGGGCTATGGCTACACCTTC.

V usage is TRBV14 and J usage is TRBJ2-1; no firm D call. The germline V and J ends were trimmed by 6 bases and 1 base, with 7 bases remaining between them. CDR1 and CDR2 (germline): SGHDN, FVKESK. This CDR3 region has 13 residues. CDR3 amino acids: CASRPRSYNEQFF. The CDR3, as DNA: TGTGCCAGCAGACCCCGGTCCTACAATGAGCAGTTCTTC.

The chain joins TRBV11-3 to TRBJ2-4, with D possibly being TRBD1 (6 bases). Between the trimmed V and J ends, which lost 5 bases and 4 bases, there was a span of 9 bases. Germline CDR1 reads SGHNT; CDR2 reads YENEEA. The CDR3 is 13 residues long. The chain's CDR3 is CASSEQGKNIQYF. In DNA, the CDR3 is TGTGCCAGCAGCGAACAGGGAAAAAACATTCAGTACTTC.

This chain joins TRBV28 and TRBJ1-5; 9 bases agree with TRBD1. Germline CDR1 MDHEN, CDR2 SYDVKM. Unmatched junction bases numbered 3, after V lost 3 bases and J lost 6 bases. This CDR3 has 14 amino acids. CDR3 loop: CASSFTGGAQPQHF. CDR3 bases: TGTGCCAGCAGTTTCACAGGGGGCGCTCAGCCCCAGCATTTT.

This chain joins TRBV9 and TRBJ2-2; D not certain. The CDR3 has 14 residues. Germline V gene lookup returns CDR1 SGDLS and CDR2 YYNGEE. The germline V and J ends were trimmed by 2 bases and 4 bases, with 9 bases remaining between them. The CDR3 reads CASSVQRRTGELFF. DNA of the CDR3: TGTGCCAGCAGCGTCCAGCGACGCACCGGGGAGCTGTTTTTT.

The chain uses TRBV6-5 and TRBJ2-1; 9 bases map to TRBD2. Germline V gene data show CDR1 as MNHEY and CDR2 as SVGAGI. The length of the CDR3 is 12 residues. After removal of 8 bases from V and 10 bases from J, the junction contained 6 bases not matched to a gene. This CDR3 reads CASRGLAREQFF. As DNA, the CDR3 is TGTGCCAGCCGGGGACTAGCAAGGGAGCAGTTCTTC.

This chain connects TRBV11-1 to TRBJ1-1; D perhaps matches TRBD1 (5 bases). This CDR3 spans 13 amino acids. Per germline, CDR1 SGHAT and CDR2 FQDESV (reference sequence). The V gene lost 7 bases and the J gene lost 1 base, with 10 bases spanning the gap. The CDR3 nucleotides are TGTGCCAGCACAGGGAGGGCGAACACTGAAGCTTTCTTT. It yields the protein CASTGRANTEAFF.

This clone has a single count. The chain employs TRBV7-2 and TRBJ2-5; 7 positions match TRBD2. Looked up from germline, CDR1 is SGHTA and CDR2 is FQGNSA. The V gene end was trimmed by 1 base and the J gene end by 10 bases; junction bases not matched to a gene: 15. The CDR3 is 16 residues long. The CDR3 here is CASSLDIPLAGDDQYF. The CDR3 DNA reads as TGTGCCAGCAGCTTAGATATCCCACTGGCGGGAGATGACCAGTACTTC.

V usage is TRBV4-1 and J usage is TRBJ1-1; 7 bases align to TRBD1. This CDR3 contains 14 residues. The V gene's germline CDR1 is MGHRA and CDR2 YSYEKL. V lost 2 bases and J lost 6; bases outside the gene matches: 6. The CDR3 loop reads CASSQRQGKAEAFF. The CDR3 DNA follows: TGCGCCAGCAGCCAACGACAGGGAAAAGCTGAAGCTTTCTTT.

The chain uses TRBV7-3 and TRBJ2-2; 10 positions match TRBD2. Trimming took 4 bases from V and 3 from J; bases not matched to a gene: 8. Germline CDR1 SGHTA, CDR2 FQGTGA. The CDR3 spans 17 residues. The chain's CDR3 is CASSSSLAGAHTGELFF. DNA of the CDR3: TGTGCCAGCAGCTCCAGCCTAGCGGGGGCCCACACCGGGGAGCTGTTTTTT.

This sequence joins TRBV7-8 and TRBJ1-5; D gene unclear. This CDR3 contains 15 residues. Trimming shortened V by 5 bases and J by 3 bases, and 14 bases separated the two germline ends. Germline V gives CDR1 SGHVS, CDR2 FQNEAQ. The CDR3 sequence is CASSPEQLDNQPQHF. As DNA, the CDR3 is TGTGCCAGCAGCCCGGAACAGCTGGACAATCAGCCCCAGCATTTT. Filled out from reference TRBV7-8 and TRBJ1-5, the complete variable domain reads GAGVSQSPRYKVAKRGQDVALRCDPISGHVSLFWYQQALGQGPEFLTYFQNEAQLDKSGLPSDRFFAERPEGSVSTLKIQRTQQEDSAVYLCASSPEQLDNQPQHFGDGTRLSIL.

The rearrangement uses TRBV2 and TRBJ2-5; 9 bases agree with TRBD2. The CDR3 is 15 residues long. V was clipped by 7 bases and J by 2 bases; unmatched bases: 8. Per the germline V gene, CDR1 is SNHLY and CDR2 is FYNNEI. CDR3 in amino acids: CASKMGGRAQETQYF. DNA of the CDR3: TGTGCCAGCAAAATGGGCGGGAGGGCTCAAGAGACCCAGTACTTC.

The chain joins TRBV2 to TRBJ1-5; 7 bases agree with TRBD1. This CDR3 has 15 amino acids. CDR1 and CDR2 (germline): SNHLY, FYNNEI. With V trimmed by 6 bases and J by 5 bases, 10 bases remained unmatched. The CDR3 reads CASRGVRGRDQPQHF. The CDR3 DNA follows: TGTGCCAGCAGGGGGGTTAGGGGGCGGGATCAGCCCCAGCATTTT.

The chain uses TRBV15 and TRBJ2-3; tentatively, D is TRBD2 (7 bases). The V end was cut by 3 bases, the J end by 0 bases, with 16 bases between. The V gene's germline CDR1 is LNHNV and CDR2 YYDKDF (reference sequence). CDR3 size: 17 residues. The chain's CDR3 is CATSSGGGPTSTDTQYF. The DNA of the CDR3 is TGTGCCACCAGCAGTGGCGGGGGCCCTACTAGCACAGATACGCAGTATTTT.

The chain is built from TRBV12-5 and TRBJ2-1; TRBD2 matches 10 bases. V was clipped by 0 bases and J by 8 bases; unmatched bases: 25. Germline V gene sequence: CDR1 LGHNT, CDR2 FRNRAP. The CDR3 has 22 residues. The CDR3 is CASGLVLHFRAGGSSRLDEQFF. The CDR3 DNA reads TGTGCTAGTGGTTTGGTACTTCACTTTCGAGCGGGAGGGTCTTCGAGACTGGATGAGCAGTTCTTC.

V gene TRBV10-1 combines with J gene TRBJ2-3; a possible D gene is TRBD2 (6 bases). V was clipped by 1 base and J by 1 base, with 12 bases between them. CDR3 length: 16 residues. CDR1 is WNHNN and CDR2 is SYGVQD in the germline V gene (reference sequence). CDR3 DNA sequence: TGCGCCAGCAGTGAGTTAAGGGACTTTGGCACAGATACGCAGTATTTT. Its protein product is CASSELRDFGTDTQYF.